This T cell receptor beta chain was observed in a study of cytomegalovirus exposure and HLA in healthy donors. The PCR employed 60 Vbeta primers together with 13 Jbeta primers. The method was immunoSEQ multiplex PCR; TCRdb's version includes in-frame clones alone and lacks a portion of them. The data contain about 160,000 clones, approximately 72% of them singletons. This clone was found a few times. CDR1 and CDR2 from the germline V gene are SGHVS and FQNEAQ. The junction had 15 bases not matched to a gene; V was cut back by 8 bases and J by 3 bases. The CDR3 length is 16 residues. This TCR was sampled from a man between 18 and 35 years old in good health and CMV-seronegative. Sequencing was carried out using PBMCs. This sequence joins TRBV7-8 and TRBJ2-5; 7 positions agree with TRBD2. CDR3 coding DNA: TGTGCCAGCGAACCGGGGAGGGTTGGAGGAGAAGAGACCCAGTACTTC. Translating gives CASEPGRVGGEETQYF.